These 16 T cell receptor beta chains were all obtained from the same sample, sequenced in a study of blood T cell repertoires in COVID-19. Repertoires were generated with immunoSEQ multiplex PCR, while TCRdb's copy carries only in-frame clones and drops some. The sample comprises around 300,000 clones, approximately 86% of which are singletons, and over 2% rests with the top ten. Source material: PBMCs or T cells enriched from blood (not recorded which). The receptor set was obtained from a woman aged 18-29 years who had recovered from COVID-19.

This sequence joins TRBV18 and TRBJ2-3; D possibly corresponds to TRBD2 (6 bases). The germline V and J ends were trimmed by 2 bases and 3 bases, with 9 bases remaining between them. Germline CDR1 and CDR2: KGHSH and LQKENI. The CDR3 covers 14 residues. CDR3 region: CASSPAGPTDTQYF. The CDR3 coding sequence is TGTGCCAGCTCACCAGCGGGGCCAACAGATACGCAGTATTTT.

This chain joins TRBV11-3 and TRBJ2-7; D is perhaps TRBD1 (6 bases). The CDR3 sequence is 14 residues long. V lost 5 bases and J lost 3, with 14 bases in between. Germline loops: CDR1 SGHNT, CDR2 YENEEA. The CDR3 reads CASSDRQAFYEQYF. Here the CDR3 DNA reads TGTGCCAGCAGCGACCGACAGGCCTTCTACGAGCAGTACTTC.

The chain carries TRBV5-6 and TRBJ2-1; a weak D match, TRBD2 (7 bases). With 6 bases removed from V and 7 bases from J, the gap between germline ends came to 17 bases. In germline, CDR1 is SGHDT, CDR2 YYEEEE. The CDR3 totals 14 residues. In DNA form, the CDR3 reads TGTGCCAGCAACCTTGGGGGGGGCTGGAATGAGCAGTTCTTC. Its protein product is CASNLGGGWNEQFF.

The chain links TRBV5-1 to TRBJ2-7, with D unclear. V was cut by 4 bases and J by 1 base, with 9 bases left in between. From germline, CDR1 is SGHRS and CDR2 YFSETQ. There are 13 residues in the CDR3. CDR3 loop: CASSPATSYEQYF. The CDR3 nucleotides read TGCGCCAGCAGCCCCGCAACTTCCTACGAGCAGTACTTC.

In nucleotides, the CDR3 is TGTGCCAGCAGCTTGAGCAGGGTTGATCAGCCCCAGCATTTT. Encoded protein: CASSLSRVDQPQHF. The chain uses TRBV5-6 and TRBJ1-5; the D gene is possibly TRBD1 (5 bases). The V gene lost 1 base and the J gene lost 5 bases, with 10 bases spanning the gap. This CDR3 has 14 amino acids. Per germline, CDR1 SGHDT and CDR2 YYEEEE.

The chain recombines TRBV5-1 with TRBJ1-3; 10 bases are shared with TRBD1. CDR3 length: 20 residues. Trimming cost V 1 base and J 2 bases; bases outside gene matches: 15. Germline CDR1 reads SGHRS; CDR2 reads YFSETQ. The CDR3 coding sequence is TGCGCCAGCAGCTTGCGGTCCCCTTCAACCGGGACAGGGGCTGGAAACACCATATATTTT. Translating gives CASSLRSPSTGTGAGNTIYF.

For the CDR3, the DNA is TGCGCCAGCTGCTGGGACTGGGCCTACGAGCAGTACTTC. Protein product: CASCWDWAYEQYF. The chain uses TRBV5-1 and TRBJ2-7, with TRBD2 as a possible D gene (6 bases). The CDR3 covers 13 residues. Germline CDR1 SGHRS, CDR2 YFSETQ. The V gene lost 7 bases and the J gene lost 2 bases, with 13 bases spanning the gap.

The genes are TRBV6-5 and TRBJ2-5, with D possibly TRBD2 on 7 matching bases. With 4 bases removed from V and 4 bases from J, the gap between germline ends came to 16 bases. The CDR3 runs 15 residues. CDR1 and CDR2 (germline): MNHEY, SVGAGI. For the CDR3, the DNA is TGTGCCAGCAGTTCAGGGGCGAGGGGGGGAGAGACCCAGTACTTC. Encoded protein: CASSSGARGGETQYF.

DNA of the CDR3: TGTGCCAGCAGTCCCCGAAATCCTAGCGGGCAGTTCTTC. Protein sequence: CASSPRNPSGQFF. The chain combines TRBV12-3 or TRBV12-4 with TRBJ2-1; 7 nucleotides agree with TRBD2. V was pared by 5 bases and J by 12 bases, with 10 bases of the junction left unmatched. The CDR3 has 13 residues.

The CDR3 region has the DNA TGTGCCAGCAGTTTAGGGCATGAAAAACTGTTTTTT. It encodes CASSLGHEKLFF. The V and J genes are TRBV12-3 or TRBV12-4 and TRBJ1-4; D gene ambiguous. V was cut by 1 base and J by 6 bases, with 3 bases left in between. The CDR3 runs to 12 residues.

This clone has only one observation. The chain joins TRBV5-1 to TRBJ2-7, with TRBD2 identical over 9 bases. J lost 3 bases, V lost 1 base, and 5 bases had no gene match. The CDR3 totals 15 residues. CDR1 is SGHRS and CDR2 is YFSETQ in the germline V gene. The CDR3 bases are TGCGCCAGCAGCTTGTGGGCTAGCGGGGACTACGAGCAGTACTTC. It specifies CASSLWASGDYEQYF.

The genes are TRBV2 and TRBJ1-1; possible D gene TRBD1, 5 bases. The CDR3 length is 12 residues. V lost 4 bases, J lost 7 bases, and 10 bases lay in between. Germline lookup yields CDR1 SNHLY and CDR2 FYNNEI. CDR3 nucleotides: TGTGCCAGCAGTGTGACAGACCTTGAAGCTTTCTTT. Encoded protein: CASSVTDLEAFF.

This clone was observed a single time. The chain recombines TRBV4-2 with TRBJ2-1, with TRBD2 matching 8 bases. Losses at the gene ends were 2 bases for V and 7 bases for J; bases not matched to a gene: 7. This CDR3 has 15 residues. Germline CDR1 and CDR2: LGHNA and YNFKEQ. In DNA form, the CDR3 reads TGTGCCAGCAGCCAACGGCTAGCGGGTAGGAATGAGCAGTTCTTC. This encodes CASSQRLAGRNEQFF.

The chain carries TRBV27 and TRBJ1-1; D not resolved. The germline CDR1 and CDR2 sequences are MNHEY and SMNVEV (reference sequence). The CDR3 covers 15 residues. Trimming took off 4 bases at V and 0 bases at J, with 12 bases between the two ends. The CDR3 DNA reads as TGTGCCAGCAGTTCCCGGCGGTTGGTGAACACTGAAGCTTTCTTT. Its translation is CASSSRRLVNTEAFF.

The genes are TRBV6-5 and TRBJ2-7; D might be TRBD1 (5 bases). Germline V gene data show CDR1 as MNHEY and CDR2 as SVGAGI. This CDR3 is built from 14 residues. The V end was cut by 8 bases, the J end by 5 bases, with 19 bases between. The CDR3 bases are TGTGCCAGCGGTTTGTCAGGGAACATTGACGAGCAGTACTTC. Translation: CASGLSGNIDEQYF.

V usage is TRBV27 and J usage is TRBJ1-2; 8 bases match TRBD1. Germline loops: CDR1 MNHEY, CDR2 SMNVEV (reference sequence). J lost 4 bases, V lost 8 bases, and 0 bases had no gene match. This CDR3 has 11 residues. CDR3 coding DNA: TGTGCCAGCGGACAGGGCTATGGCTACACCTTC. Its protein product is CASGQGYGYTF.